This T cell receptor (beta chain) was retrieved from a study of cytomegalovirus exposure and HLA in healthy donors. Study-level results: The authors enumerated 164 TCR beta chains as linked to cytomegalovirus.

Note on this clone: Its antigen remains unidentified.

Profiled with immunoSEQ multiplex PCR; TCRdb holds only in-frame clones, not every one. The top ten hold more than 1.5% of the sample, which has under 250,000 clones, around 87% seen once. Trimming cost V 3 bases and J 6 bases; bases outside gene matches: 11. The CDR3 has 18 residues. Germline CDR1 is SEHNR and CDR2 is FQNEAQ (reference sequence). The sequence derives from a woman between 18 and 29 years old in good health and CMV-seropositive. What was sequenced was PBMCs. V is TRBV7-9 and J is TRBJ2-2; TRBD1 matches at 12 bases. CDR3 nucleotides: TGTGCCAGCAGCTTCGTACCGGGACAGGGGGCTTTGTCCGGGGAGCTGTTTTTT. It translates to CASSFVPGQGALSGELFF.